This T cell receptor (beta chain) appears in the sequencing data of a study of T cell responses to AZD1222 COVID-19 vaccine. Using immunoSEQ multiplex PCR, the repertoire was profiled, and TCRdb retains in-frame clones only, with some absent. The sample shows 150,000 or so clones, roughly nine tenths of them seen only once. This clonotype was sampled from an adult in good health. This material consisted of peripheral blood, taken on day 0 of AZD1222 vaccination.

CDR3 protein: CASRILATGEQFF. For the CDR3, the DNA is TGTGCCAGCCGGATACTAGCCACGGGTGAGCAGTTCTTC. The rearrangement uses TRBV19 and TRBJ2-1, with D tentatively TRBD2 (6 bases). This CDR3 region has 13 residues. With 9 bases removed from V and 9 bases from J, the gap between germline ends came to 18 bases. Germline loops: CDR1 LNHDA, CDR2 SQIVND (reference sequence).